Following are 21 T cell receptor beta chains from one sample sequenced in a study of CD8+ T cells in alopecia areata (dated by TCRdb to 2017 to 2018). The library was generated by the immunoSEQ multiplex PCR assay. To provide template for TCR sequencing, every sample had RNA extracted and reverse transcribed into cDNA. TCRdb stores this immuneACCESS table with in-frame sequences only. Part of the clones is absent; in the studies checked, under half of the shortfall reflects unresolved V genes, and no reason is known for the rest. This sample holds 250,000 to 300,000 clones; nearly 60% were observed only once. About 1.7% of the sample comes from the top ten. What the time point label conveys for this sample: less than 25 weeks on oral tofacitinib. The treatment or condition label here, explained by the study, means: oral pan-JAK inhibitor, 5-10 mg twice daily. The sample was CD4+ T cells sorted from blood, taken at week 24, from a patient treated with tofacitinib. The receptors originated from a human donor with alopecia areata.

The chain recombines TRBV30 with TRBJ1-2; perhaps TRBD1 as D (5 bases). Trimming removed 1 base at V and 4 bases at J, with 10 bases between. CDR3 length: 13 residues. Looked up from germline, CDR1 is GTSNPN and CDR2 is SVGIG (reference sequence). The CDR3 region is CAWSAGSGYGYTF. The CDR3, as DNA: TGTGCCTGGAGTGCAGGGTCTGGCTATGGCTACACCTTC.

CDR3: CASSYSVGANVLTF. CDR3 bases: TGTGCCAGCAGTTACTCGGTCGGGGCCAACGTCCTGACTTTC. V and J are TRBV6-6 and TRBJ2-6; D is unresolved. With 0 bases removed from V and 4 bases from J, the gap between germline ends came to 4 bases. This CDR3 region has 14 residues. Germline CDR1 and CDR2: MNHNY and SVGAGI (reference sequence).

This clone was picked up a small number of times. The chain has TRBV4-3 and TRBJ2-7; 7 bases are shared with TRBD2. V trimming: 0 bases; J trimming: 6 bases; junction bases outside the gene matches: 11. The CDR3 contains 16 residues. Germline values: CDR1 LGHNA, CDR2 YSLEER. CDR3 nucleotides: TGCGCCAGCAGCCAAGATGGTAGCCTAGCGGCCTTCGAGCAGTACTTC. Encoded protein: CASSQDGSLAAFEQYF.

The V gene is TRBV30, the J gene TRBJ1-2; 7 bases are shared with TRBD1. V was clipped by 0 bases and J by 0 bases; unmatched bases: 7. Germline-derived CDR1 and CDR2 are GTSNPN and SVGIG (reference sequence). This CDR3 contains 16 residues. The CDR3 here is CAWSVTYTGANYGYTF. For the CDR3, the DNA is TGTGCCTGGAGTGTAACGTATACAGGGGCTAACTATGGCTACACCTTC. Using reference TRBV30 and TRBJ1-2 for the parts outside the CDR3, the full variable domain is SQTIHQWPATLVQPVGSPLSLECTVEGTSNPNLYWYRQAAGRGLQLLFYSVGIGQISSEVPQNLSASRPQDRQFILSSKKLLLSDSGFYLCAWSVTYTGANYGYTFGSGTRLTVV.

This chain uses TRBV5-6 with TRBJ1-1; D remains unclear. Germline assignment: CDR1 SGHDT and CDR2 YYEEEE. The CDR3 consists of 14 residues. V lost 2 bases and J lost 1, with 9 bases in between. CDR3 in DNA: TGTGCCAGCAGCTTAGGTCGGTCGAACACTGAAGCTTTCTTT. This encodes CASSLGRSNTEAFF.

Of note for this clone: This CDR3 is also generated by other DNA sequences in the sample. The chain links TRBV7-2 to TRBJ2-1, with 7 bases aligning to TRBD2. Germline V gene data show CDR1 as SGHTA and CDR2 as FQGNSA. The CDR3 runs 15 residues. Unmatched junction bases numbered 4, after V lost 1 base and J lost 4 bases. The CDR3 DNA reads TGTGCCAGCAGCTTAGTTGCGGGAGCATACAATGAGCAGTTCTTC. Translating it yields CASSLVAGAYNEQFF.

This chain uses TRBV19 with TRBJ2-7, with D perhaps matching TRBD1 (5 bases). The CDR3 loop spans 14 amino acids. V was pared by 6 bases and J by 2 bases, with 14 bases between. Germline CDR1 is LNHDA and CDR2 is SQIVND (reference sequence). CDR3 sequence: CASSLTDSTYEQYF. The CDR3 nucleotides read TGTGCCAGTAGCTTGACAGATTCCACCTACGAGCAGTACTTC.

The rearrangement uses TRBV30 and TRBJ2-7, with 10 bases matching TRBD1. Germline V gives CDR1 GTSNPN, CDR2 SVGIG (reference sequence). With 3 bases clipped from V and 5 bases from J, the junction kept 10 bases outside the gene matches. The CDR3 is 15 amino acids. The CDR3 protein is CAWRDPGQGYHEQYF. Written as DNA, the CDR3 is TGTGCCTGGAGAGACCCGGGACAGGGGTACCACGAGCAGTACTTC.

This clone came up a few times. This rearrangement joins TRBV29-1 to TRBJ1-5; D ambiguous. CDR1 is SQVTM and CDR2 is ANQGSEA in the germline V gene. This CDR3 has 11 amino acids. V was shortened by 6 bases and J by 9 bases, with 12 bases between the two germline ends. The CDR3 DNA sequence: TGCAGCGTCGTATCGGACGGGCCCCAGCATTTT. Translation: CSVVSDGPQHF.

CDR3 DNA sequence: TGTGCCAGCAGTGCCTCCGGCTATGGCTACACCTTC. It yields the protein CASSASGYGYTF. This chain joins TRBV6-1 and TRBJ1-2; D ambiguous. The length of the CDR3 is 12 residues. Trimming pared 4 bases from V and 4 bases from J, leaving 7 bases between. The germline V gene has CDR1 MNHNS and CDR2 SASEGT.

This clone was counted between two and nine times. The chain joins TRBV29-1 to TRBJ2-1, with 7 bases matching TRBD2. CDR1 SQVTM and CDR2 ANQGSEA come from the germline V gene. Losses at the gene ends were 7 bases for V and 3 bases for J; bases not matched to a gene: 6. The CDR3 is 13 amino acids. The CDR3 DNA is TGCAGCGCCAGCGGGGTACTCTACAATGAGCAGTTCTTC. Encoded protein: CSASGVLYNEQFF.

The CDR3: CALRTSGPGRQYF. CDR3 coding DNA: TGTGCCTTGAGGACTAGCGGACCCGGAAGGCAGTACTTC. This sequence joins TRBV30 and TRBJ2-7, with 10 bases lining up with TRBD2. Germline V gene data show CDR1 as GTSNPN and CDR2 as SVGIG (reference sequence). The CDR3 consists of 13 residues. V lost 7 bases, J lost 9 bases, and 12 bases stayed unmatched.

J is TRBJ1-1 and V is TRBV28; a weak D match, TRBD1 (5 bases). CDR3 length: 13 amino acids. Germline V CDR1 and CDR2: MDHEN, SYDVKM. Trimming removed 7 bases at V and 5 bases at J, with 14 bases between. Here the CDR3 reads CASMTRGRTEAFF. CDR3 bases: TGTGCCAGCATGACCCGGGGGAGGACTGAAGCTTTCTTT.

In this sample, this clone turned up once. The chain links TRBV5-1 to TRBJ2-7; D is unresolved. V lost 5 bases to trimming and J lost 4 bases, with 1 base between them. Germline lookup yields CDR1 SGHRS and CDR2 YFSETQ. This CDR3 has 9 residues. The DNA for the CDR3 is TGCGCCAGCAGGTACGAGCAGTACTTC. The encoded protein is CASRYEQYF.

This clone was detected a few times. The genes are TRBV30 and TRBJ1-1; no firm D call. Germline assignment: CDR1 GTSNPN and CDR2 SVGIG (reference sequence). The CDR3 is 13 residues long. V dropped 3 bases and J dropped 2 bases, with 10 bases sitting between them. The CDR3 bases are TGTGCCTGGAGATCAGGTTCTAACACTGAAGCTTTCTTT. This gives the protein CAWRSGSNTEAFF.

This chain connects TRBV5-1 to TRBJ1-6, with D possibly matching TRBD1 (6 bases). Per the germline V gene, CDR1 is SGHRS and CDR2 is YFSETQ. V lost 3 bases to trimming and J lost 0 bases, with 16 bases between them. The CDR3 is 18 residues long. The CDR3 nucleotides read TGCGCCAGCAGCTCTTGGGGGGGCCGGAGCTCCTATAATTCACCCCTCCACTTT. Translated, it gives CASSSWGGRSSYNSPLHF.

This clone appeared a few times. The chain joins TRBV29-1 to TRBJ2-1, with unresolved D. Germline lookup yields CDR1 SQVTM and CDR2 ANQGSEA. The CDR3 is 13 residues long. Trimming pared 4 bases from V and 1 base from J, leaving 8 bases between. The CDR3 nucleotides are TGCAGCGTTGGACCGCAGTCCTACAATGAGCAGTTCTTC. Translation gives CSVGPQSYNEQFF.

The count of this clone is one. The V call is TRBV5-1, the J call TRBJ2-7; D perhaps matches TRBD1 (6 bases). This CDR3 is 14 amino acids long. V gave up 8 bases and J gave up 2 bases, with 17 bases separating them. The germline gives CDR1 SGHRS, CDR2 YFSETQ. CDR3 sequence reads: CASTDSLSTYEQYF. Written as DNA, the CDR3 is TGCGCCAGTACGGACAGTTTGTCGACCTACGAGCAGTACTTC.

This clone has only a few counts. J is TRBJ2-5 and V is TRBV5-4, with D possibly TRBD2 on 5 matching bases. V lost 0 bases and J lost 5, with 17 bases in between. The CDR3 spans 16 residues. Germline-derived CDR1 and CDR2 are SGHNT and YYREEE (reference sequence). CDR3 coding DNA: TGTGCCAGCAGCTTGGGTTCTCGAGGGTATGGGGAGACCCAGTACTTC. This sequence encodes CASSLGSRGYGETQYF.

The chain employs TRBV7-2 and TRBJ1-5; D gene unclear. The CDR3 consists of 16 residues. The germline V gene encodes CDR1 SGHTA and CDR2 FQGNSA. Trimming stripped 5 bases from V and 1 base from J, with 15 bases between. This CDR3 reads CASSPQATGSNQPQHF. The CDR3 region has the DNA TGTGCCAGCAGCCCGCAGGCCACTGGGAGCAATCAGCCCCAGCATTTT.

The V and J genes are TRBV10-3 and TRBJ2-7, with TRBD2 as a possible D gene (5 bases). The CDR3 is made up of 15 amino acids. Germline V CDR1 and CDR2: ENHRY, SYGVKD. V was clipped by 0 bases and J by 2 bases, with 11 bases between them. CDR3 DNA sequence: TGTGCCATCAGTGAGTCGGAGGTTCTCGCCTACGAGCAGTACTTC. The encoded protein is CAISESEVLAYEQYF.